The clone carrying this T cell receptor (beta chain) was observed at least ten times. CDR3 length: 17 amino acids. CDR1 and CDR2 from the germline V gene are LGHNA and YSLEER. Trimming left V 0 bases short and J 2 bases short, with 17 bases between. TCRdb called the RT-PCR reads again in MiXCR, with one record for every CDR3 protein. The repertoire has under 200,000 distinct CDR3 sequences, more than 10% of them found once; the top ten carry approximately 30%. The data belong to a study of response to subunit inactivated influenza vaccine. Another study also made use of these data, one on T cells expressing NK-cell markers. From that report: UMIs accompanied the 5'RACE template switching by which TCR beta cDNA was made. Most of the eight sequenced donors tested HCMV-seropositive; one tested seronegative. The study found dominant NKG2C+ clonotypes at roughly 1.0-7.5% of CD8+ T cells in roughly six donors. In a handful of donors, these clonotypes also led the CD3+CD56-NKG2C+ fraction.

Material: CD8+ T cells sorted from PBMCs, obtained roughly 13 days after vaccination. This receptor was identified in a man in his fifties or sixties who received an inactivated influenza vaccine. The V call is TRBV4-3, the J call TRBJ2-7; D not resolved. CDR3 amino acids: CASSQDLFRPDPYEQYF. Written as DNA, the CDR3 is TGCGCCAGCAGCCAAGATCTTTTCAGGCCTGATCCCTACGAGCAGTACTTC.